This TCR beta chain came from a study of cytomegalovirus exposure and HLA in healthy donors. Whole-study results and caveats: DRB1 showed the most TCR associations and HLA-C the fewest in a later analysis, as rates varied by HLA locus.

This CDR3 comprises 14 residues. Germline CDR1 and CDR2: SEHNR and FQNEAQ (reference sequence). Trimming took off 2 bases at V and 9 bases at J, with 14 bases between the two ends. Only one count was recorded for this clone. Its target is unknown. Primers: 60 Vbeta forward and 13 Jbeta reverse. Method: immunoSEQ multiplex PCR; TCRdb's copy keeps in-frame clones and lacks some. The table includes some 150,000 clones, 80% to 90% detected once. This receptor was identified in a boy aged 2 to 10 in good health and CMV-seronegative. Specimen: PBMCs. This chain links TRBV7-9 with TRBJ2-1; perhaps TRBD1 as D (6 bases). In DNA, the CDR3 is TGTGCCAGCAGCTTACGGCAGGGGCAAGGTGAGCAGTTCTTC. Translated, it gives CASSLRQGQGEQFF.